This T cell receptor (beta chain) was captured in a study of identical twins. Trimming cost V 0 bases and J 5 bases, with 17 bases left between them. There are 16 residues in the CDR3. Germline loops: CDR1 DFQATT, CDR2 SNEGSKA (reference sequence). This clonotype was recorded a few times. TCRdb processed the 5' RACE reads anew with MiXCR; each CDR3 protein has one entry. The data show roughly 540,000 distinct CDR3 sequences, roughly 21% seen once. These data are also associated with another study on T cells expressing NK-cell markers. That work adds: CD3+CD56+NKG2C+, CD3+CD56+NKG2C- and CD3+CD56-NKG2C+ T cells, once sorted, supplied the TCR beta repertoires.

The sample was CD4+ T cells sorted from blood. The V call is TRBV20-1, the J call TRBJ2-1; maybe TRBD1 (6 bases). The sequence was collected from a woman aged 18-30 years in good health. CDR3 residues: CSARDPLGALNNEQFF. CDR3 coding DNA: TGCAGTGCTAGAGATCCGTTGGGGGCGTTAAACAATGAGCAGTTCTTC.